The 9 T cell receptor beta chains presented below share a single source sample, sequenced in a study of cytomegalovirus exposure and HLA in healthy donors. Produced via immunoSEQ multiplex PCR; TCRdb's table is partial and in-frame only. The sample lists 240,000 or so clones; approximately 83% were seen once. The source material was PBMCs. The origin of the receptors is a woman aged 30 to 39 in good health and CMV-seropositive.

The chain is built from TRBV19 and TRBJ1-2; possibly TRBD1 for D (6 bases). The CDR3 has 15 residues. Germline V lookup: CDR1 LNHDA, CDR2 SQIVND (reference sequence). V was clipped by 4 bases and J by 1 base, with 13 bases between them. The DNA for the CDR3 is TGTGCCAGTAGTACCACGGGACAAATTAACTATGGCTACACCTTC. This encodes CASSTTGQINYGYTF.

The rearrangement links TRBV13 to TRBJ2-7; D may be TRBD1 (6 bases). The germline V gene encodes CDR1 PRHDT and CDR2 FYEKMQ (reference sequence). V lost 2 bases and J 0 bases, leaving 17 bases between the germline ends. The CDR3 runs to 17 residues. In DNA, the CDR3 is TGTGCCAGCAGCTTATTTCTTTCCGACAGGACCTCCTACGAGCAGTACTTC. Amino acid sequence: CASSLFLSDRTSYEQYF.

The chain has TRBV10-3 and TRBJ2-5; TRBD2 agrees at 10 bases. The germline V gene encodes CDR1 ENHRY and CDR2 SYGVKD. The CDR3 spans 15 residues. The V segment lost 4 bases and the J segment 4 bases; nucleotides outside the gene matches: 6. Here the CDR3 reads CAISGSSGSRETQYF. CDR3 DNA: TGTGCCATCAGTGGGTCTAGCGGGAGTCGAGAGACCCAGTACTTC.

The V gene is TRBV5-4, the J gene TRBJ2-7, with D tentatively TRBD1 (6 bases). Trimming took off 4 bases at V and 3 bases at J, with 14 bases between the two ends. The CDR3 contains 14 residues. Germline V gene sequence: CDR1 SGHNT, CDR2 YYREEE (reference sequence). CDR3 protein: CASSHWKGDYEQYF. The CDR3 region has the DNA TGTGCCAGCAGCCATTGGAAGGGGGACTACGAGCAGTACTTC.

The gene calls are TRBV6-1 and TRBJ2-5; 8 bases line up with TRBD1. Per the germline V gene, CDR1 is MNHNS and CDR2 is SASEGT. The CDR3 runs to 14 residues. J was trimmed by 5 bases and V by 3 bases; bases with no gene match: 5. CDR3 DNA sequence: TGTGCCAGCAGTGACAGGGGGCTAGGGGAGACCCAGTACTTC. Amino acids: CASSDRGLGETQYF.

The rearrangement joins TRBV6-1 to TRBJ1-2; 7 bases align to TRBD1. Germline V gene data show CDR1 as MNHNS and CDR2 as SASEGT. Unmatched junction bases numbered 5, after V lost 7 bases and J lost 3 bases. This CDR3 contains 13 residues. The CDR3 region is CASTRDSHYGYTF. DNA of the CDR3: TGTGCCAGCACCCGGGACAGCCACTATGGCTACACCTTC.

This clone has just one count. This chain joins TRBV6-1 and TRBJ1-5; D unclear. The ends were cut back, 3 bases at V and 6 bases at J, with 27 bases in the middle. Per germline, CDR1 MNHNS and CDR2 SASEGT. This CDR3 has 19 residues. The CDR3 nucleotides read TGTGCCAGCAGTGATTTGCTTGCGGCCGAACTAGGGAATAGTCAGCCCCAGCATTTT. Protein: CASSDLLAAELGNSQPQHF.

The CDR3 is CAIRENRAGELFF. The CDR3 DNA sequence: TGTGCCATCAGGGAAAACAGGGCCGGGGAGCTGTTTTTT. The chain joins TRBV6-6 to TRBJ2-2, with a possible D match to TRBD1 (6 bases). The CDR3 has 13 residues. Germline lookup yields CDR1 MNHNY and CDR2 SVGAGI (reference sequence). Trimming removed 10 bases at V and 6 bases at J, with 15 bases between.

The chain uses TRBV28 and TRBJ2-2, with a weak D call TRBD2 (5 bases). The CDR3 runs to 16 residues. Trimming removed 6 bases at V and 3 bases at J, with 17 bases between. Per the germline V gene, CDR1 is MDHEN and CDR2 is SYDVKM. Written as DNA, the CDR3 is TGTGCCAGCAGGTCCGGGGTGCGACACTACACCGGGGAGCTGTTTTTT. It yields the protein CASRSGVRHYTGELFF.